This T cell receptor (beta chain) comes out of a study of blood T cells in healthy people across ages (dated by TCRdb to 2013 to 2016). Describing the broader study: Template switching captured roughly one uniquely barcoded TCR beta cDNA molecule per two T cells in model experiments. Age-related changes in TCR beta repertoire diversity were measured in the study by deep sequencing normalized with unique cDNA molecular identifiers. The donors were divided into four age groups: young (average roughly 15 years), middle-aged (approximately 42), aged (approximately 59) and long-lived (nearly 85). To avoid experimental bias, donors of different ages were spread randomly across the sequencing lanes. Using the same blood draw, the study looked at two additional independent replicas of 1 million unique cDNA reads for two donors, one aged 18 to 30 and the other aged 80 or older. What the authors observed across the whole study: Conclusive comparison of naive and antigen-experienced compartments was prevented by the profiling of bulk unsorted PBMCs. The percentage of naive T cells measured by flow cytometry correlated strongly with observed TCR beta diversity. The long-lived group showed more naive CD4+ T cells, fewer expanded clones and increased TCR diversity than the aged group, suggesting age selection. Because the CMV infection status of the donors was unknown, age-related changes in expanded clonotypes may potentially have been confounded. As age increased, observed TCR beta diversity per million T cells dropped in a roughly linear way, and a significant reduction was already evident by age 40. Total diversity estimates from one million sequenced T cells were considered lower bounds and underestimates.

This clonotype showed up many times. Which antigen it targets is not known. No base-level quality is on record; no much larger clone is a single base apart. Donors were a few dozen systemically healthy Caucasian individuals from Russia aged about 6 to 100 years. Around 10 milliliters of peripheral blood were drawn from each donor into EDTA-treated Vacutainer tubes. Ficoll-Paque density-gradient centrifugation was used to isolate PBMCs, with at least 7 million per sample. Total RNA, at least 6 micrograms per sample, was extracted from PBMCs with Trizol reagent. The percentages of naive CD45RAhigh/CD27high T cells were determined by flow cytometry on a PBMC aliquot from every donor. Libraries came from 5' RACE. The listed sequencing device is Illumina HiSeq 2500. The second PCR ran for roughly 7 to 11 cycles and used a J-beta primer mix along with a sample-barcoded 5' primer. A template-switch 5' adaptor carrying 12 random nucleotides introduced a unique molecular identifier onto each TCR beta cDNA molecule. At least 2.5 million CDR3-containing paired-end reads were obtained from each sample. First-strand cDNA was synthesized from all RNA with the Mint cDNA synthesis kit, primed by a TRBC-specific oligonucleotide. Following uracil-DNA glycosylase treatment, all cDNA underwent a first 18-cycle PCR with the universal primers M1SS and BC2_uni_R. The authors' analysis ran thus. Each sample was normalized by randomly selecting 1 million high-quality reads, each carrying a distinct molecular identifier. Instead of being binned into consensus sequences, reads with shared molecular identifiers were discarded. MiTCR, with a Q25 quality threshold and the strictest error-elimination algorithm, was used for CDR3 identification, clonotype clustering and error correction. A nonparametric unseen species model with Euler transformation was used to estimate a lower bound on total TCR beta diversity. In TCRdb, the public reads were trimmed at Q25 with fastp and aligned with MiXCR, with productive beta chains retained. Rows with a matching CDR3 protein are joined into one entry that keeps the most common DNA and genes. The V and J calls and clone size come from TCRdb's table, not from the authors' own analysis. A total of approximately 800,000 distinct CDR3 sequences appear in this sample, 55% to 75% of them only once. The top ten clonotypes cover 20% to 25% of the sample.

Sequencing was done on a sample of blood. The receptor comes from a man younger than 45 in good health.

At the DNA level, the sequence is TGCAGTGCTAGAGATGCCGGGAGGCTCCTCCGGGGGGAGCAGTTCTTC. This gives the protein CSARDAGRLLRGEQFF. The chain couples TRBV20-1 to TRBJ2-1; the central 7 bases match TRBD2. V loses 0 bases at its end and J loses 10 bases; junction bases beyond the gene matches: 15. Via the germline V gene (reference sequence), CDR1 is DFQATT and CDR2 SNEGSKA. The CDR3, cysteine through phenylalanine, is 16 amino acids long. Here the CDR3 DNA is all that survives: 48 bases in frame from base 1.